A selection of T cell receptor beta chains follows, all from one sample in a study of response to subunit inactivated influenza vaccine. TCRdb processed the RT-PCR reads anew with MiXCR; each CDR3 protein has one entry. The sample lists about 700,000 distinct CDR3 sequences, around 13% occurring once. The sample here was PBMCs from blood, taken 14 to 15 days before vaccination. The receptors were sampled from a man aged 45 to 65 who received an inactivated influenza vaccine. Both conserved end residues are part of each CDR3. Fields, in order: V gene, D gene, J gene, clone size, CDR3 protein, CDR3 DNA. The D gene is left open where the match is weak. Rows give clone size only sometimes, using once, few, many, or a class for an expanded clone.

v_call: TRBV2; d_call: TRBD1; j_call: TRBJ2-3; clone_size: few; cdr3_aa: CAITGTGDRTDTQYF; cdr3_nt: TGTGCCATCACCGGGACAGGGGACCGCACAGATACGCAGTATTTT
v_call: TRBV12-3/TRBV12-4; d_call: TRBD1; j_call: TRBJ2-5; clone_size: .; cdr3_aa: CASTLGQGAGETQYF; cdr3_nt: TGTGCCAGCACCCTCGGACAGGGGGCAGGGGAGACCCAGTACTTC
v_call: TRBV5-1; d_call: TRBD2; j_call: TRBJ2-3; clone_size: .; cdr3_aa: CASSTGRLAGGTDTQYF; cdr3_nt: TGCGCCAGCAGCACCGGACGTCTAGCGGGGGGCACAGATACGCAGTATTTT
v_call: TRBV7-6; d_call: TRBD1; j_call: TRBJ2-2; clone_size: .; cdr3_aa: CASSLEGASAGELFF; cdr3_nt: TGTGCCAGCAGCTTAGAGGGGGCATCCGCCGGGGAGCTGTTTTTT
v_call: TRBV6-2/TRBV6-3; d_call: TRBD1; j_call: TRBJ1-2; clone_size: .; cdr3_aa: CASSYSGTAGYGYTF; cdr3_nt: TGTGCCAGCAGTTACTCGGGGACAGCGGGCTATGGCTACACCTTC
v_call: TRBV3-1; d_call: .; j_call: TRBJ1-4; clone_size: few; cdr3_aa: CASKGGPSEKLFF; cdr3_nt: TGTGCCAGCAAGGGGGGACCATCTGAAAAACTGTTTTTT
v_call: TRBV5-5; d_call: TRBD2; j_call: TRBJ2-1; clone_size: few; cdr3_aa: CASSRTSGGFVEQFF; cdr3_nt: TGTGCCAGCAGCCGGACTAGCGGGGGATTTGTTGAGCAGTTCTTC
v_call: TRBV5-1; d_call: TRBD1; j_call: TRBJ2-7; clone_size: many; cdr3_aa: CASSRDSTYEQYF; cdr3_nt: TGCGCCAGCAGCCGGGACAGTACCTACGAGCAGTACTTC
v_call: TRBV6-5; d_call: TRBD1; j_call: TRBJ2-7; clone_size: many; cdr3_aa: CASSYSDRGTYEQYF; cdr3_nt: TGTGCCAGCAGTTATTCAGACAGGGGGACCTACGAGCAGTACTTC
v_call: TRBV10-3; d_call: .; j_call: TRBJ2-1; clone_size: many; cdr3_aa: CAISKGSEQFF; cdr3_nt: TGTGCCATCAGCAAGGGAAGTGAGCAGTTCTTC
v_call: TRBV7-2; d_call: .; j_call: TRBJ2-5; clone_size: .; cdr3_aa: CASSLVDWETQYF; cdr3_nt: TGTGCCAGCAGCTTAGTGGATTGGGAGACCCAGTACTTC
v_call: TRBV6-2/TRBV6-3; d_call: TRBD2; j_call: TRBJ2-7; clone_size: .; cdr3_aa: CASSWLAGEPKGLYEQYF; cdr3_nt: TGTGCCAGCTCTTGGCTAGCGGGAGAACCCAAGGGCCTCTACGAGCAGTACTTC
v_call: TRBV18; d_call: .; j_call: TRBJ1-4; clone_size: .; cdr3_aa: CASSTRDTGGKLFF; cdr3_nt: TGTGCCAGCTCAACTCGGGACACTGGTGGAAAACTGTTTTTT
v_call: TRBV5-1; d_call: .; j_call: TRBJ2-3; clone_size: few; cdr3_aa: CASSLWGVTDTQYF; cdr3_nt: TGCGCCAGCAGCTTGTGGGGTGTCACAGATACGCAGTATTTT
v_call: TRBV20-1; d_call: TRBD1; j_call: TRBJ1-1; clone_size: .; cdr3_aa: CSATTGDIEAFF; cdr3_nt: TGCAGTGCTACTACAGGGGACATTGAAGCTTTCTTT
v_call: TRBV7-2; d_call: .; j_call: TRBJ1-1; clone_size: few; cdr3_aa: CASSLARRGTEAFF; cdr3_nt: TGTGCCAGCAGCTTAGCGCGGAGGGGGACTGAAGCTTTCTTT
v_call: TRBV7-7; d_call: TRBD1; j_call: TRBJ2-1; clone_size: few; cdr3_aa: CASSADRAAEQFF; cdr3_nt: TGTGCTAGCAGCGCAGACAGGGCGGCTGAGCAGTTCTTC
v_call: TRBV5-1; d_call: TRBD2; j_call: TRBJ2-2; clone_size: .; cdr3_aa: CASSLSRGFNTGELFF; cdr3_nt: TGCGCCAGCAGCTTGTCGCGGGGGTTCAACACCGGGGAGCTGTTTTTT
v_call: TRBV7-4; d_call: TRBD1; j_call: TRBJ1-4; clone_size: few; cdr3_aa: CASSQTRGINEKLFF; cdr3_nt: TGTGCCAGCAGCCAGACCAGGGGGATTAATGAAAAACTGTTTTTT
v_call: TRBV18; d_call: .; j_call: TRBJ1-1; clone_size: many; cdr3_aa: CASSPHGDTEAFF; cdr3_nt: TGTGCCAGCTCACCACACGGAGACACTGAAGCTTTCTTT
v_call: TRBV4-1; d_call: .; j_call: TRBJ2-7; clone_size: .; cdr3_aa: CASSQDVWRGYEQYF; cdr3_nt: TGCGCCAGCAGCCAAGATGTGTGGCGGGGCTACGAGCAGTACTTC
v_call: TRBV29-1; d_call: .; j_call: TRBJ2-6; clone_size: .; cdr3_aa: CSVFTGTGANVLTF; cdr3_nt: TGCAGCGTTTTTACAGGTACTGGGGCCAACGTCCTGACTTTC
v_call: TRBV3-1; d_call: .; j_call: TRBJ2-1; clone_size: .; cdr3_aa: CASSQVGDEQFF; cdr3_nt: TGTGCCAGCAGCCAAGTTGGAGATGAGCAGTTCTTC
v_call: TRBV7-8; d_call: TRBD2; j_call: TRBJ2-2; clone_size: .; cdr3_aa: CASGAGAQTGELFF; cdr3_nt: TGTGCCAGCGGAGCGGGAGCGCAAACCGGGGAGCTGTTTTTT
v_call: TRBV24-1; d_call: .; j_call: TRBJ2-1; clone_size: many; cdr3_aa: CATSDSGGGLGNEQFF; cdr3_nt: TGTGCCACCAGTGATTCAGGAGGGGGGCTTGGCAATGAGCAGTTCTTC
v_call: TRBV14; d_call: .; j_call: TRBJ2-7; clone_size: .; cdr3_aa: CASSQPLGYEQYF; cdr3_nt: TGTGCCAGCAGCCAGCCTCTAGGCTACGAGCAGTACTTC